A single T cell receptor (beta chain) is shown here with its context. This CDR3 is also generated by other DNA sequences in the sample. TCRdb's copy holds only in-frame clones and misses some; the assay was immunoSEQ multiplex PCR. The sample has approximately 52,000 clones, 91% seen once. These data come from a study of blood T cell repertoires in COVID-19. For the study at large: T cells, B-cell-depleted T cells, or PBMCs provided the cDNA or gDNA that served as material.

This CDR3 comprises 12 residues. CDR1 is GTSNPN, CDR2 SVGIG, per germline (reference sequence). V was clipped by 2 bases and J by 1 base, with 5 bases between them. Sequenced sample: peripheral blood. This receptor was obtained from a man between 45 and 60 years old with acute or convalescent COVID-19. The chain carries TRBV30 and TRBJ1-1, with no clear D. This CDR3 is CAWSRENTEAFF. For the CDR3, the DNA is TGTGCCTGGAGTCGGGAGAACACTGAAGCTTTCTTT.